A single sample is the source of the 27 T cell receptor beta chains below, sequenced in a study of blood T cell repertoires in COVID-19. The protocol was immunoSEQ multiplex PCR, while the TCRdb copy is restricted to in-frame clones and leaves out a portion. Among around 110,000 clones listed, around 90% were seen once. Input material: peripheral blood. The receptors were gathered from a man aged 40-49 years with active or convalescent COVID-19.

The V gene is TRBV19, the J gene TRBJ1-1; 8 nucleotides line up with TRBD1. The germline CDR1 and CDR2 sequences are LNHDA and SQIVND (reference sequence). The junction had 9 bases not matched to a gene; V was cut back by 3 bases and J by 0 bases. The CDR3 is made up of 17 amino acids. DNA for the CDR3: TGTGCCAGTAGTATTAGGACAGGGAACCACATGAACACTGAAGCTTTCTTT. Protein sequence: CASSIRTGNHMNTEAFF.

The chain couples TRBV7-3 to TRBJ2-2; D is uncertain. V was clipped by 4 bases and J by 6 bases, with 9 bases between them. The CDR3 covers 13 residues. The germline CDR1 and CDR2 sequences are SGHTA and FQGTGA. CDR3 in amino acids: CASSSLGAGELFF. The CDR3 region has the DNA TGTGCCAGCAGCTCCCTTGGAGCCGGGGAGCTGTTTTTT.

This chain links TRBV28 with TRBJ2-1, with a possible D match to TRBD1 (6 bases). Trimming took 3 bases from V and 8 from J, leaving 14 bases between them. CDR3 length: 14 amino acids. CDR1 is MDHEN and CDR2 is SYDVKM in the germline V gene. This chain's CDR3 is CASSFRGGNDEQFF. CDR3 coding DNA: TGTGCCAGCAGTTTCAGGGGTGGCAACGATGAGCAGTTCTTC.

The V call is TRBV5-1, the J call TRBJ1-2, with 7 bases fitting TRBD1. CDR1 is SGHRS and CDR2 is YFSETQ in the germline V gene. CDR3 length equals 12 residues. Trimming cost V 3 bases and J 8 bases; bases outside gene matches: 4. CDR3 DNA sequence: TGCGCCAGCAGCTCGGACAGGTCGGGCTACACCTTC. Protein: CASSSDRSGYTF.

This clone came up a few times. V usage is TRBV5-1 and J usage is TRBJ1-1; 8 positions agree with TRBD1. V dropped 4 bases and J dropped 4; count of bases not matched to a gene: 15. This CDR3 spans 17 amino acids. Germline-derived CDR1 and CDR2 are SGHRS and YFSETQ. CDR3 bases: TGCGCCAGCAGCGCACAGGGGGTGGGCAGCTATGGCACTGAAGCTTTCTTT. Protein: CASSAQGVGSYGTEAFF.

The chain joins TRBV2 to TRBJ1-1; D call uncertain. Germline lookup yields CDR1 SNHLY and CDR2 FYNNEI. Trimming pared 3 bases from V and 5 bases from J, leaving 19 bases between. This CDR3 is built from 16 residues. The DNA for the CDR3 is TGTGCCAGCAGTGAGCCAACAGTGGACTTAGCGACTGAAGCTTTCTTT. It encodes CASSEPTVDLATEAFF.

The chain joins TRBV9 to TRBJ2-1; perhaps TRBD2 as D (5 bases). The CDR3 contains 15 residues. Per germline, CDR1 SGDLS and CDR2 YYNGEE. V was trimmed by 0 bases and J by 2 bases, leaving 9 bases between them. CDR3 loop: CASSVDAGAYNEQFF. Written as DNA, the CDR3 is TGTGCCAGCAGCGTAGATGCGGGCGCCTACAATGAGCAGTTCTTC.

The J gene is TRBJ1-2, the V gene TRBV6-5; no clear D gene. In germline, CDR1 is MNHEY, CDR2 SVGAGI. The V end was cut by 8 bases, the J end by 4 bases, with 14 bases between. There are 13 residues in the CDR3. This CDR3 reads CASQDGGGYGYTF. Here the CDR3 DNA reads TGTGCCAGCCAGGACGGAGGTGGCTATGGCTACACCTTC.

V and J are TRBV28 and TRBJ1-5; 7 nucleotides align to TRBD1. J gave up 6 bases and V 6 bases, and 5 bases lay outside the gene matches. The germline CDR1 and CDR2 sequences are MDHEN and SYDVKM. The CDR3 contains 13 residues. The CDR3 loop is CASSVGQVQPQHF. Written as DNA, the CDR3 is TGTGCCAGCAGCGTCGGACAGGTTCAGCCCCAGCATTTT. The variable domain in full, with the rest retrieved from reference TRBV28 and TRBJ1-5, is DVKVTQSSRYLVKRTGEKVFLECVQDMDHENMFWYRQDPGLGLRLIYFSYDVKMKEKGDIPEGYSVSREKKERFSLILESASTNQTSMYLCASSVGQVQPQHFGDGTRLSIL.

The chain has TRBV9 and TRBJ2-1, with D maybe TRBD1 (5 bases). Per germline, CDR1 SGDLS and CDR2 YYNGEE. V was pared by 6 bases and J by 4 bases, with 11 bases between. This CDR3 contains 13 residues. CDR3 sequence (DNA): TGTGCCAGCACCCAGGGCTCTTACAATGAGCAGTTCTTC. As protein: CASTQGSYNEQFF.

In nucleotides, the CDR3 is TGTGCCAGCAGGGCGGGACCCTCCTACAATGAGCAGTTCTTC. Its translation is CASRAGPSYNEQFF. The chain has TRBV2 and TRBJ2-1; D perhaps matches TRBD2 (6 bases). Between the trimmed V and J ends, which lost 6 bases and 0 bases, there was a span of 9 bases. CDR1 is SNHLY, CDR2 FYNNEI, per germline. The CDR3 length is 14 residues.

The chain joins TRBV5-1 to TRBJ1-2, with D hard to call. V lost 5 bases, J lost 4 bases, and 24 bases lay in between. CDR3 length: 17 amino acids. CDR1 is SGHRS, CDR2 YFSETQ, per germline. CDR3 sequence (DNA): TGCGCCAGCAGAAAAAACCGCGCGAGTTCTTCGAGCTATGGCTACACCTTC. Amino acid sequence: CASRKNRASSSSYGYTF. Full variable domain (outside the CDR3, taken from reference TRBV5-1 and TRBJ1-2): KAGVTQTPRYLIKTRGQQVTLSCSPISGHRSVSWYQQTPGQGLQFLFEYFSETQRNKGNFPGRFSGRQFSNSRSEMNVSTLELGDSALYLCASRKNRASSSSYGYTFGSGTRLTVV.

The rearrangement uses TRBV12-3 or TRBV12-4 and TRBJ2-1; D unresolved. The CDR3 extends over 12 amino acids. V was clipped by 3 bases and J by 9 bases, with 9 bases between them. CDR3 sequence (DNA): TGTGCCAGCAGTTTGCGGCAGCTTGAGCAGTTCTTC. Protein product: CASSLRQLEQFF.

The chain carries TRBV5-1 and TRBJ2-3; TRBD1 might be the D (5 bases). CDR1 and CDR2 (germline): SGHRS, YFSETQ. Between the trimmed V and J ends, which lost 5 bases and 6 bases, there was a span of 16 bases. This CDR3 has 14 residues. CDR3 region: CASSLGQATDTQYF. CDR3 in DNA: TGCGCCAGCAGTCTCGGACAAGCCACCGATACGCAGTATTTT.

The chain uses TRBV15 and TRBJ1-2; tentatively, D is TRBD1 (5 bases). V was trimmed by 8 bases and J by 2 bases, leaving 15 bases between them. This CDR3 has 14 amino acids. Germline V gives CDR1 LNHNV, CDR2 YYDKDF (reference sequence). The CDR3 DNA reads TGTGCCACCTCCTCGCGGGGGTTAAACTATGGCTACACCTTC. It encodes CATSSRGLNYGYTF.

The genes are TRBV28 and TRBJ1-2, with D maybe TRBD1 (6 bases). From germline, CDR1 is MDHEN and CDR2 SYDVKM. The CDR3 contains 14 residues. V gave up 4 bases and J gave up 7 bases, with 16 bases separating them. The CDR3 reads CASSSGTRRSGYTF. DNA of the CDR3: TGTGCCAGCAGTTCAGGGACACGGCGAAGTGGCTACACCTTC.

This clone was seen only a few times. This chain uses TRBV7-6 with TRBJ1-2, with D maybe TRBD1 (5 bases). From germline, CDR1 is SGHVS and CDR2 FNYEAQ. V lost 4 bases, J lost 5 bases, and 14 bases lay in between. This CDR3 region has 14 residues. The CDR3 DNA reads TGTGCCAGCAGCTCCCGACCCAGGGTATATGGCTACACCTTC. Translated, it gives CASSSRPRVYGYTF.

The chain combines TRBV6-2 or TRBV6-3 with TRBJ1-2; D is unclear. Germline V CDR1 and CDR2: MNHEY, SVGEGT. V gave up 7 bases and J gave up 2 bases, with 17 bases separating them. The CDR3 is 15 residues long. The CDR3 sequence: CASTPLGTVNYGYTF. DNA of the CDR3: TGTGCCAGCACCCCACTAGGCACGGTAAACTATGGCTACACCTTC.

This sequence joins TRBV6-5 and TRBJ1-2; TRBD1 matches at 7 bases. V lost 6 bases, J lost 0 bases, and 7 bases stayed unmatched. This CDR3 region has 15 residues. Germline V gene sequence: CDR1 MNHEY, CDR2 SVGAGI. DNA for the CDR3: TGTGCCAGCAGCGTTAGCGGGACAGCTAACTATGGCTACACCTTC. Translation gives CASSVSGTANYGYTF.

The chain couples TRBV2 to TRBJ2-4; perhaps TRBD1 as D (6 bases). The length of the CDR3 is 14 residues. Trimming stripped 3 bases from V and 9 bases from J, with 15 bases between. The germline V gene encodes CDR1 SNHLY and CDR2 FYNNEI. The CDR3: CASSDGQGMIIQYF. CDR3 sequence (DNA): TGTGCCAGCAGTGATGGTCAGGGGATGATCATTCAGTACTTC.

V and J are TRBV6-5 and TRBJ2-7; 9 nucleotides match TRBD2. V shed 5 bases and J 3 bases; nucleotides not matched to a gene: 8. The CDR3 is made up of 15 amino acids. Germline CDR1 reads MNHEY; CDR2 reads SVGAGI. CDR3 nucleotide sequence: TGTGCCAGCAGTCCCCTGGCGGGAGGGGTCTACGAGCAGTACTTC. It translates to CASSPLAGGVYEQYF.

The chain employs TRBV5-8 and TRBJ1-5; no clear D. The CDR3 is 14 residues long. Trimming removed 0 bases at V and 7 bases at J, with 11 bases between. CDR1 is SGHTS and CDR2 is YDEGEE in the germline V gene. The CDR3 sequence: CASSLGVQAQPQHF. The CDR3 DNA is TGTGCCAGCAGCTTGGGCGTTCAGGCCCAGCCCCAGCATTTT.

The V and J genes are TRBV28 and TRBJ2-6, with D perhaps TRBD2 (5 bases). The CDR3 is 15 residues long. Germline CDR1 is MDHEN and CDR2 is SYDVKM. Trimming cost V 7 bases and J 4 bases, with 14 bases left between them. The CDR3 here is CASNSPGGGANVLTF. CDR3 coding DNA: TGTGCCAGCAACTCCCCAGGCGGGGGGGCCAACGTCCTGACTTTC.

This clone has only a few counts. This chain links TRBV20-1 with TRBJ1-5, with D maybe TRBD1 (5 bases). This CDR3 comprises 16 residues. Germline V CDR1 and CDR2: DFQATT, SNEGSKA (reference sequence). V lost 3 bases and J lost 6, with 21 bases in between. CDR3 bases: TGCAGTGCTAGTCGGGGGGAGGGGATCGGAGGTCAGCCCCAGCATTTT. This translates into CSASRGEGIGGQPQHF.

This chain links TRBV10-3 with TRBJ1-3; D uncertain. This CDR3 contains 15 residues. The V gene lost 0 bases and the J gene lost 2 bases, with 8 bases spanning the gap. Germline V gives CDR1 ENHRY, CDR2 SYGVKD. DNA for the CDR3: TGTGCCATCAGTGAGTCGAGAGGTGCTGGAAACACCATATATTTT. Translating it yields CAISESRGAGNTIYF.

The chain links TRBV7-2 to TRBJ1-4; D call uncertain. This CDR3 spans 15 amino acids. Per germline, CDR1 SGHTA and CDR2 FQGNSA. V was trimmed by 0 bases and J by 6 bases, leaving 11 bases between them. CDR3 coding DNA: TGTGCCAGCAGCTTAGCAGAGGGAATTTATGAAAAACTGTTTTTT. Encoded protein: CASSLAEGIYEKLFF.

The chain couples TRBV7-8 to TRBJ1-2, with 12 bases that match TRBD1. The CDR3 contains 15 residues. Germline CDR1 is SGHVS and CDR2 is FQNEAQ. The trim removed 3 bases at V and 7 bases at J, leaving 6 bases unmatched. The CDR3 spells CASSLKGTGGFGYTF. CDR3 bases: TGTGCCAGCAGCTTGAAGGGGACAGGGGGCTTTGGCTACACCTTC.